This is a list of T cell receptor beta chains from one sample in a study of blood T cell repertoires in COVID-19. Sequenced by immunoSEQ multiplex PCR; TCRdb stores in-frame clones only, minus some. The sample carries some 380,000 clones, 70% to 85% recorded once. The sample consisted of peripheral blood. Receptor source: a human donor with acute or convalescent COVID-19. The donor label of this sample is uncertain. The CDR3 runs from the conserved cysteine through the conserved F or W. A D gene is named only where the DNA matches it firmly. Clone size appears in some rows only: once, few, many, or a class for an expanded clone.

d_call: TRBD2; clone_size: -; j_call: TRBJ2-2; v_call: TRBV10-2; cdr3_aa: CASTAGAGGQSTGELFF; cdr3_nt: TGCGCCAGCACAGCGGGAGCGGGGGGCCAGAGCACCGGGGAGCTGTTTTTT
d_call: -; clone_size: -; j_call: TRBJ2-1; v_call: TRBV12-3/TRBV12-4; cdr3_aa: CASNHGSTYEQFF; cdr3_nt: TGTGCCAGCAACCACGGGAGTACCTATGAGCAGTTCTTC
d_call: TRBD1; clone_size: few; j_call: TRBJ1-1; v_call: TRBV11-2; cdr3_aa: CASSRLTGGTINTEAFF; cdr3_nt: TGTGCCAGCAGTCGCTTAACAGGGGGCACAATTAACACTGAAGCTTTCTTT
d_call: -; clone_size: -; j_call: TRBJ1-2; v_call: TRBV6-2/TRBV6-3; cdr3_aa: CASSYFTGTQALYGYTF; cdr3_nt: TGTGCCAGCAGTTACTTCACCGGGACTCAGGCCCTCTATGGCTACACCTTC
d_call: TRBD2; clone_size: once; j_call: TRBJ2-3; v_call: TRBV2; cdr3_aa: CASRLAGGTDTQYF; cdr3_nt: TGTGCCAGCAGACTAGCGGGGGGCACAGATACGCAGTATTTT
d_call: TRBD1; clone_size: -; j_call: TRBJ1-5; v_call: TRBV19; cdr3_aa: CASSSRDRVPKGEPQHF; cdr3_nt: TGTGCCAGTAGTAGTCGGGACAGGGTGCCCAAGGGGGAGCCCCAGCATTTT
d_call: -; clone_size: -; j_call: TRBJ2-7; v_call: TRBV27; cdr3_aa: CASSLGGEQYF; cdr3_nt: TGTGCCAGCAGTTTGGGGGGCGAGCAGTACTTC
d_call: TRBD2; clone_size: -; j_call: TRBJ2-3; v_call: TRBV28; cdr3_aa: CASSLRGGATDTQYF; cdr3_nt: TGTGCCAGCAGTCTACGCGGGGGGGCCACAGATACGCAGTATTTT
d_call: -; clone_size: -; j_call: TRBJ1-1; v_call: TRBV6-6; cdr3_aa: CASSFDSGNTEAFF; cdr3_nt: TGTGCCAGCAGTTTCGACAGTGGGAACACTGAAGCTTTCTTT
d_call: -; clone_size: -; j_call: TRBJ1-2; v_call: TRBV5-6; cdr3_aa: CASSQGRVFGYGYTF; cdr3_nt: TGTGCCAGCAGCCAAGGGAGGGTCTTTGGCTATGGCTACACCTTC
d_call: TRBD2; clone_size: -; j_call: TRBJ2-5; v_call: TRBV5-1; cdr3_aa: CASSLGTSGVQETQYF; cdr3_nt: TGCGCCAGCAGCTTGGGGACTAGCGGGGTCCAAGAGACCCAGTACTTC
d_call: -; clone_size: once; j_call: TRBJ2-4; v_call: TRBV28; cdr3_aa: CASREPLGGVTKNIQYF; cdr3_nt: TGTGCCAGCCGCGAACCCCTCGGGGGAGTGACCAAAAACATTCAGTACTTC
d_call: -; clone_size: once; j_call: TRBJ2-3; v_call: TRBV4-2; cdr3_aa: CASSQDAASGTDTQYF; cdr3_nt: TGTGCCAGCAGCCAAGACGCGGCTAGCGGCACAGATACGCAGTATTTT
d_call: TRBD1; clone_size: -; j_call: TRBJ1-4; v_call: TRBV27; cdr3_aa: CASSLRDSNEKLFF; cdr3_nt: TGTGCCAGCAGTTTAAGGGACAGTAATGAAAAACTGTTTTTT
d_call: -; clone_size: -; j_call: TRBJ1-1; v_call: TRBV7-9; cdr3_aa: CASSLTLVNTEAFF; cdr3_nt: TGTGCCAGCAGCTTGACGCTAGTGAACACTGAAGCTTTCTTT
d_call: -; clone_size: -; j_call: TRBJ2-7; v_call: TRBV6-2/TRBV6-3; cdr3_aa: CASSRHSYEQYF; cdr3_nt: TGTGCCAGCAGTAGACACAGTTACGAGCAGTACTTC
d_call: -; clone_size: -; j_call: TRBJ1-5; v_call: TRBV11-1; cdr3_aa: CASRVGRGNQPQHF; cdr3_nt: TGTGCCAGCAGAGTGGGCAGGGGCAATCAGCCCCAGCATTTT
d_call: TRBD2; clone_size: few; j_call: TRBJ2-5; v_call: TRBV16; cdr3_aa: CASSQIASGEKTQYF; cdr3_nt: TGTGCCAGCAGCCAGATAGCCAGCGGGGAAAAGACCCAGTACTTC
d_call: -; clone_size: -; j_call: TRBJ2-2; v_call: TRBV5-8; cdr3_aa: CASRPTRNTGELFF; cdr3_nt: TGTGCCAGCAGACCGACAAGGAACACCGGGGAGCTGTTTTTT
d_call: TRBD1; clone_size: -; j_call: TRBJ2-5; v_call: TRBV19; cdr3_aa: CASSRQGMLETQYF; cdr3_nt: TGTGCCAGTAGCCGACAGGGGATGTTGGAGACCCAGTACTTC
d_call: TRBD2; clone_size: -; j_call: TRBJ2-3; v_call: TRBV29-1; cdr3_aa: CSVASGPGDTQYF; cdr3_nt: TGCAGCGTCGCTAGCGGACCCGGGGATACGCAGTATTTT
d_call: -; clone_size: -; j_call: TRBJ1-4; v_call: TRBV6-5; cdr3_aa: CATRLGGAEKLFF; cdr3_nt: TGTGCCACCCGTCTCGGCGGGGCTGAAAAACTGTTTTTT
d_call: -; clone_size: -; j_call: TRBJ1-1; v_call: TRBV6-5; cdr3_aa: CASTKGRTTEAFF; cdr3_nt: TGTGCCAGCACTAAAGGGAGGACCACTGAAGCTTTCTTT
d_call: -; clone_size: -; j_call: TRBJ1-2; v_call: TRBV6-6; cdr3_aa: CASSYQSLDRNYGYTF; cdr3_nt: TGTGCCAGCAGTTACCAGTCCTTAGACAGGAACTATGGCTACACCTTC
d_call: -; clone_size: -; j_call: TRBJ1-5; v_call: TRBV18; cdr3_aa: CASKGQKRNQPQHF; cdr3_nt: TGTGCCAGCAAAGGACAGAAGCGCAATCAGCCCCAGCATTTT
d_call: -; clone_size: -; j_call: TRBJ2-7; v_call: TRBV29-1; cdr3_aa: CSVDAGGGAGYEQYF; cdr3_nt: TGCAGCGTTGATGCCGGCGGGGGCGCAGGGTACGAGCAGTACTTC
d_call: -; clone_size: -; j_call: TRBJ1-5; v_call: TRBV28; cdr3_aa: CASRQGFQPQHF; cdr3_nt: TGTGCCAGCAGACAGGGTTTTCAGCCCCAGCATTTT
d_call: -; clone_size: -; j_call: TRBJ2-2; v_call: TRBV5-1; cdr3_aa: CASSLPRGAGANTGELFF; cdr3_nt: TGCGCCAGCAGCTTGCCCAGGGGTGCGGGGGCGAACACCGGGGAGCTGTTTTTT
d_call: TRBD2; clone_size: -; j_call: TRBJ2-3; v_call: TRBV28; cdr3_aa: CASSFGGLASTDTQYF; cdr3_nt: TGTGCCAGCAGTTTTGGGGGACTAGCGAGCACAGATACGCAGTATTTT
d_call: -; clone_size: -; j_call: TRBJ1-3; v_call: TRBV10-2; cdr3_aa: CASRSAGTSGNTIYF; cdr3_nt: TGCGCCAGTCGGAGCGCTGGCACCTCTGGAAACACCATATATTTT
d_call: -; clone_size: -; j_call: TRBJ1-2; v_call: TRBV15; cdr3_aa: CATSWQGHGYTF; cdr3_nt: TGTGCCACCAGCTGGCAGGGTCATGGCTACACCTTC
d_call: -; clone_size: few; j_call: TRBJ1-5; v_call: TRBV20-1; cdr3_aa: CSASLQGQPQHF; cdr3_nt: TGCAGTGCTAGTCTGCAGGGTCAGCCCCAGCATTTT
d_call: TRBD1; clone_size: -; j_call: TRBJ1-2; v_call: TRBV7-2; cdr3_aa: CASSSRTGTNYGYTF; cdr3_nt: TGTGCCAGCAGCTCCAGGACAGGGACTAACTATGGCTACACCTTC
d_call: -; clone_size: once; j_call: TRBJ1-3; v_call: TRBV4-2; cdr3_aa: CASSQNPGIGSSGNTIYF; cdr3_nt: TGTGCCAGCAGCCAGAACCCCGGAATAGGGAGCTCTGGAAACACCATATATTTT
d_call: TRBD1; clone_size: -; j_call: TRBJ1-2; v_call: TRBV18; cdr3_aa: CASSQTWDREVDGYTF; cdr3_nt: TGTGCCAGCTCACAAACCTGGGACAGGGAGGTAGATGGCTACACCTTC
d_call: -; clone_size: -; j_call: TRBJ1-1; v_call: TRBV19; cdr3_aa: CASTPAGRNTEAFF; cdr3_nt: TGTGCCAGTACTCCAGCGGGCCGGAACACTGAAGCTTTCTTT
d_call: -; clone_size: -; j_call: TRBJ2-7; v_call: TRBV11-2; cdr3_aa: CASSWGDRFYEQYF; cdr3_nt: TGTGCCAGCAGCTGGGGGGACAGATTTTACGAGCAGTACTTC
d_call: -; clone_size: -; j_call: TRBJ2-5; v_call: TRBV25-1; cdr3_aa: CASSPWGGPASETQYF; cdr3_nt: TGTGCCAGCAGTCCCTGGGGGGGGCCGGCCAGTGAGACCCAGTACTTC
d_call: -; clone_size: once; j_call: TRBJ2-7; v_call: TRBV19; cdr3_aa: CASRRRGSSYEQYF; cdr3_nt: TGTGCCAGTCGAAGGCGGGGTAGCTCCTACGAGCAGTACTTC
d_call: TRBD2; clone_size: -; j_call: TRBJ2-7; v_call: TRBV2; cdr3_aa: CASSEYSGGLPYEQYF; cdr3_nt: TGTGCCAGCAGTGAGTACAGCGGGGGGTTGCCCTACGAGCAGTACTTC
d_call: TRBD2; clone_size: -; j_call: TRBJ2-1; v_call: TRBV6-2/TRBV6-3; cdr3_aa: CASSYSSSGGAYEQFF; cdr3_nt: TGTGCCAGCAGTTACTCTTCTAGCGGGGGGGCCTATGAGCAGTTCTTC
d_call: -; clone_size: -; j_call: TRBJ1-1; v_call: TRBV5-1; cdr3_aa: CASSLFQGHTEAFF; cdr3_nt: TGCGCCAGCAGCTTGTTTCAGGGTCACACTGAAGCTTTCTTT
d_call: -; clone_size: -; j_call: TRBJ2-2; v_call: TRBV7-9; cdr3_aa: CASSLESGTGELFF; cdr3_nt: TGTGCCAGCAGCTTAGAGTCCGGGACCGGGGAGCTGTTTTTT
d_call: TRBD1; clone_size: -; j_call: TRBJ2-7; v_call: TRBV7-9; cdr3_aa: CASSPLGQGLNSYEQYF; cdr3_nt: TGTGCCAGCAGCCCCCTGGGACAGGGTCTTAACTCCTACGAGCAGTACTTC
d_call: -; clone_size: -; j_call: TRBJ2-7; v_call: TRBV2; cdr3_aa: CASSDLVDKGEQYF; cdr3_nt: TGTGCCAGCAGTGATTTGGTAGACAAGGGGGAGCAGTACTTC
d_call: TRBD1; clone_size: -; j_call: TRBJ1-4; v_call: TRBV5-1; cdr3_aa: CASSLDRGTEKLFF; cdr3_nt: TGCGCCAGCAGCTTAGACAGGGGGACTGAAAAACTGTTTTTT
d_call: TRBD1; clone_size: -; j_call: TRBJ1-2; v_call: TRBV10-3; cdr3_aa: CAIRTGTNYGYTF; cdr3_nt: TGTGCCATCAGGACAGGGACCAACTATGGCTACACCTTC
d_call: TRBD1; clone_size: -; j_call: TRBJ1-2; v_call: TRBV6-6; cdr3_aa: CASSTSGTGGFGYTF; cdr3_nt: TGTGCCAGCAGTACTTCCGGGACAGGGGGCTTTGGCTACACCTTC
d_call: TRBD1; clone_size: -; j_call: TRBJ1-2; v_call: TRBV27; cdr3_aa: CASNPIGTGLKYDYGYTF; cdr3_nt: TGTGCCAGCAACCCCATCGGGACAGGGCTTAAGTATGACTATGGCTACACCTTC